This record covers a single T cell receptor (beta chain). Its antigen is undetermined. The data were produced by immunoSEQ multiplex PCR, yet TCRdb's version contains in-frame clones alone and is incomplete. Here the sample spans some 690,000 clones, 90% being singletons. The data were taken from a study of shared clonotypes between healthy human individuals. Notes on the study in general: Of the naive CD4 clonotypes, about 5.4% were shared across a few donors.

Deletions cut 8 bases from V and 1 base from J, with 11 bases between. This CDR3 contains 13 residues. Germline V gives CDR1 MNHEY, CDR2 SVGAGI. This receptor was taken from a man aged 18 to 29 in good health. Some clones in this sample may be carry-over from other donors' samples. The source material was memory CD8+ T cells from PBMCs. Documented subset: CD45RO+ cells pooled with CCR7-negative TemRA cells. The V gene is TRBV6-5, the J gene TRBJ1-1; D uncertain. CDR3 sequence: CASYGHRNTEAFF. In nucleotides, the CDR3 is TGTGCCAGCTACGGGCACCGGAACACTGAAGCTTTCTTT.